Listed below are T cell receptor beta chains from one sample, sequenced in a study of blood T cells in healthy people across ages. One entry per CDR3 protein results from TCRdb running MiXCR on the 5' RACE reads. The table records around 1,100,000 distinct CDR3 sequences, about two fifths of them present only once. The specimen was blood. The receptor set was obtained from a man aged 18 to 30 in good health. Both conserved end residues are part of each CDR3. A D gene is named only where the DNA matches it firmly. Rows may omit the clone size; those that give it use once, few, many or a size class.

J gene	clone size	V gene	D gene	CDR3 DNA	CDR3 protein
TRBJ1-2	once	TRBV14	.	TGTGCCAGCAGCCAAATCAGGCAGGGAAAGGGCGGCTACACCTTC	CASSQIRQGKGGYTF
TRBJ2-7	few	TRBV6-5	TRBD2	TGTGCCAGCAGCCGTAACGGGAGGGGTTCCGAGCAGTACTTC	CASSRNGRGSEQYF
TRBJ2-7	.	TRBV20-1	TRBD1	TGCAGTGCTGAGGAGCAGGGGGAATCCTACGAGCAGTACTTC	CSAEEQGESYEQYF
TRBJ1-2	few	TRBV7-2	.	TGTGCCAGCAGCTCCGGTGGGGGAACTTACTATGGCTACACCTTC	CASSSGGGTYYGYTF
TRBJ1-1	.	TRBV20-1	.	TGCAGTGCTAGCTACACTGAAGCTTTCTTT	CSASYTEAFF
TRBJ2-5	.	TRBV20-1	TRBD2	TGCAGTGCTTTCGGGACTAGCGGCCAAGAGACCCAGTACTTC	CSAFGTSGQETQYF
TRBJ2-5	.	TRBV7-8	.	TGTGCCAGCAGCTTGCGACTAGTAGCCCCCTACAAGCAGTACTTC	CASSLRLVAPYKQYF
TRBJ1-2	few	TRBV27	TRBD1	TGTGCCAGCAGCACAATAGGGACAGGGTACGGCTACACCTTC	CASSTIGTGYGYTF
TRBJ2-1	.	TRBV9	TRBD1	TGTGCCAGCGACCCATCCGTGGGACAGGGGTTATACAATGAGCAGTTCTTC	CASDPSVGQGLYNEQFF
TRBJ1-5	.	TRBV6-2/TRBV6-3	TRBD1	TGTGCCAGCAGTTACTCGAGACAGGGAAGGCAGCCCCAGCATTTT	CASSYSRQGRQPQHF
TRBJ2-3	.	TRBV5-1	.	TGCGCCAGCAGCTTGGCCACAGGGTATTCGAAGGATACGCAGTATTTT	CASSLATGYSKDTQYF
TRBJ2-1	once	TRBV6-5	TRBD2	TGTGCCAGCAGTTACAGGGCGGCTAGCGGGAGTTTCCACAATGAGCAGTTCTTC	CASSYRAASGSFHNEQFF
TRBJ2-7	.	TRBV12-3/TRBV12-4	.	TGTGCCAGCAGTTTAGACGTCACAGGCTCCTACAATGAGCAGTACTTC	CASSLDVTGSYNEQYF
TRBJ2-4	once	TRBV7-2	.	TGTACCAGCAGCTTAGAGAGAAAAAACATTCAGTACTTC	CTSSLERKNIQYF
TRBJ1-2	.	TRBV24-1	.	TGTGCCGCCAGTACCAGGAACTATGGCTACACCTTC	CAASTRNYGYTF
TRBJ2-2	.	TRBV10-3	TRBD1	TGTGCCATCAGACAGGGGGCGGACACCGGGGAGCTGTTTTTT	CAIRQGADTGELFF
TRBJ2-3	.	TRBV28	.	TGTGCCAGCAGTTTAATATCTGGGGGCGAGATGATAGAGTCGGATACGCAGTATTTT	CASSLISGGEMIESDTQYF
TRBJ2-7	.	TRBV7-9	.	TGTGCCAGCAGCTTAGGGCCCACAAACTACGAGCAGTACTTC	CASSLGPTNYEQYF
TRBJ1-2	.	TRBV6-1	TRBD1	TGTGCCAGCGGGGGCAGACAGGGTGCTGGCTACACCTTC	CASGGRQGAGYTF
TRBJ2-4	.	TRBV12-3/TRBV12-4	TRBD1	TGTGCCAGCAGTCCGACAGGGCTCAGCGACATTCAGTACTTC	CASSPTGLSDIQYF
TRBJ1-5	few	TRBV15	.	TGTGCCACCAGCAGAGATCGGGCGGCAAGCAATCAGCCCCAGCATTTT	CATSRDRAASNQPQHF
TRBJ2-7	many	TRBV10-3	.	TGTGCCATCACCGGATCCTACGAGCAGTACTTC	CAITGSYEQYF
TRBJ1-2	.	TRBV11-2	.	TGTGCCAGCCGTGAAACAGGGCGGAGCTACACCTTC	CASRETGRSYTF
TRBJ1-1	.	TRBV5-1	.	TGCGCCAGCAGCCAGGGTTGGGGGACCACTGAAGCTTTCTTT	CASSQGWGTTEAFF
TRBJ2-3	few	TRBV9	.	TGTGCCAGCAGCGTAGTTAAGGGAACCACAGATACGCAGTATTTT	CASSVVKGTTDTQYF
TRBJ2-3	few	TRBV29-1	.	TGCAGCGTTGAAGATCTCCCGGGGGTCAGCACAGATACGCAGTATTTT	CSVEDLPGVSTDTQYF
TRBJ1-1	.	TRBV12-3/TRBV12-4	TRBD1	TGTGCCAGCAGTGGGACAGGCGGCCATGAAGCTTTCTTT	CASSGTGGHEAFF
TRBJ2-7	.	TRBV2	TRBD1	TGTGCCAGCGGACAGGGAGGTTACAATGAGCAGTACTTC	CASGQGGYNEQYF
TRBJ1-1	.	TRBV4-3	.	TGCGCCAGCAGCCAAGATTCGCCGGGGCCTGAAGCTTTCTTT	CASSQDSPGPEAFF
TRBJ1-2	few	TRBV6-2/TRBV6-3	.	TGTGCCAGCAACCGTGCAGGGAATGTCGGTGGCTACACCTTC	CASNRAGNVGGYTF
TRBJ2-4	.	TRBV28	.	TGTGCCAGCAGTCCGTCCCTCGGGGCCAAAAACATTCAGTACTTC	CASSPSLGAKNIQYF
TRBJ2-1	few	TRBV12-3/TRBV12-4	TRBD2	TGTGCCAGCAGGGGTCCCGTGAATAGCGGGGGGGCAGGAGACTACAATGAGCAGTTCTTC	CASRGPVNSGGAGDYNEQFF
TRBJ2-3	few	TRBV12-3/TRBV12-4	.	TGTGCCAGCAGTTTATACGCAGGGAAGGCAGATACGCAGTATTTT	CASSLYAGKADTQYF
TRBJ1-2	.	TRBV27	TRBD1	TGTGCCAGCAGTTTATCTATAGGGACAGGCTATGGCTACACCTTC	CASSLSIGTGYGYTF
TRBJ1-5	.	TRBV30	TRBD1	TGTGCCTGGAGTTCAGGACAGGGGGTCAATCAGCCCCAGCATTTT	CAWSSGQGVNQPQHF
TRBJ1-5	.	TRBV6-2/TRBV6-3	TRBD1	TGTGCCAGTGGGACAGGGGATCCGGTGAACAATCAGCCCCAGCATTTT	CASGTGDPVNNQPQHF
TRBJ2-3	.	TRBV10-3	.	TGTGCCATCAACAGTCCAGGGATGACAGATACGCAGTATTTT	CAINSPGMTDTQYF
TRBJ1-1	.	TRBV4-3	.	TGCGCCAGCAGCCAAGTCCCGCTCGGGGCTACCACTGAAGCTTTCTTT	CASSQVPLGATTEAFF
TRBJ1-1	.	TRBV7-8	.	TGTGCCAGCAGCTTAGGACATGGGGCGGGGAACACTGAAGCTTTCTTT	CASSLGHGAGNTEAFF
TRBJ2-1	few	TRBV5-1	.	TGCGCCAGCAGCTTGGCTTTGGGGTCGAGGTACAATGAGCAGTTCTTC	CASSLALGSRYNEQFF
TRBJ2-2	.	TRBV18	TRBD2	TGTGCCAGCTCACCACGTCTAGCGGGGGGCACGAACACCGGGGAGCTGTTTTTT	CASSPRLAGGTNTGELFF